This T cell receptor beta chain was documented in a study of monozygotic twins with inflammatory bowel disease. Isolation of total RNA was performed on whole blood, with no prior T cell sorting. The study's findings and limits: For repertoire similarity, concordant twins did not differ from discordant twins, possibly because power was limited. Healthy co-twins showed greater TCRbeta diversity (inverse Simpson) than IBD patients.

About this clonotype: Antigen specificity is unknown.

The length of the CDR3 is 13 residues. Per the germline V gene, CDR1 is SGHTA and CDR2 is FQGNSA. For each CDR3 protein, TCRdb gives one entry from its re-call of the 5' RACE reads, without DNA. The data show around 220,000 distinct CDR3 sequences, and the top ten clones hold around 7.6%. The TCR was taken from a human donor with ulcerative colitis or Crohn's disease, or a healthy co-twin of an affected twin (not recorded which). Sequencing used blood. The V gene is TRBV7-2, the J gene TRBJ2-2. This CDR3 is CASSLALPGELFF.